This T cell receptor (beta chain) is from a study of graft-versus-host responses after intestinal transplantation. This clone was observed a single time. Antigen unknown. The assay was immunoSEQ multiplex PCR, and TCRdb's table has in-frame clones only and misses some. The repertoire holds tens of thousands of clones, with about 89% as singletons. The receptor's source is a human donor who received an intestinal transplant. Specimen: unstimulated CD8+ T cells sorted from spleen or lymph node cells, collected before intestinal transplant.

The CDR3 DNA follows: TGTGCCAGCAGTACCGGAACCTCCTACGAGCAGTACTTC. Its protein product is CASSTGTSYEQYF. The chain combines TRBV27 with TRBJ2-7; D gene uncertain. V was cut by 5 bases and J by 0 bases, with 8 bases left in between. CDR1 MNHEY and CDR2 SMNVEV come from the germline V gene (reference sequence). The CDR3 is 13 amino acids.